One T cell receptor (beta chain) is described in this entry. Time point described: after dendritic cell vaccination, including at tumor progression/relapse. V shed 0 bases, J shed 8 bases, and the junction held 25 bases outside the gene matches. The CDR3 covers 21 residues. In germline, CDR1 is SGHVS, CDR2 FNYEAQ. Using immunoSEQ multiplex PCR, the repertoire was profiled, and TCRdb retains in-frame clones only, with some absent. There are around 92,000 clones in the sample; 80% occur only once, and 4.5% to 5.5% lies in the top ten. The source of the sample is a study of glioma-infiltrating T cells after dendritic cell vaccination. Whole-study context: Dendritic cells derived from monocytes and pulsed with autologous tumor lysate formed the vaccine.

The sequencing used blood, collected after dendritic cell vaccination. The V and J genes are TRBV7-6 and TRBJ1-5, with TRBD1 matching 7 bases. The source is a human donor with glioblastoma. The CDR3 spells CASSLAKICRTGEVWRKPQHF. For the CDR3, the DNA is TGTGCCAGCAGCTTAGCGAAAATTTGCAGAACAGGGGAGGTTTGGAGGAAGCCCCAGCATTTT.